The clone carrying this T cell receptor beta chain was recorded many times. Its antigen remains unknown. The data belong to a study of T-cell memory formation after mild COVID-19. General study points: CM and EM subsets held most contracting CD4+ clones; EMRA held CD8+ ones.

One entry per CDR3 protein, called by TCRdb with MiXCR from the 5' RACE reads. The data contain around 53,000 distinct CDR3 sequences, approximately 12% of them singletons. The V and J ends lost 0 bases and 2 bases, in that order; junction bases with no gene match: 3. Germline V lookup: CDR1 SGHRS, CDR2 YFSETQ. The CDR3 totals 15 residues. This sequence originates from a man between 18 and 35 years old who had mild COVID-19 (a few samples of this study predate the infection). Cell type and time point are not known. Sequencing input: PBMCs or a T cell subset sorted from them (not recorded which). J is TRBJ2-5 and V is TRBV5-1, with 8 bases lining up with TRBD1. This CDR3 is CASSLVQGGQETQYF. In nucleotides, the CDR3 is TGCGCCAGCAGCTTGGTACAGGGGGGACAAGAGACCCAGTACTTC.